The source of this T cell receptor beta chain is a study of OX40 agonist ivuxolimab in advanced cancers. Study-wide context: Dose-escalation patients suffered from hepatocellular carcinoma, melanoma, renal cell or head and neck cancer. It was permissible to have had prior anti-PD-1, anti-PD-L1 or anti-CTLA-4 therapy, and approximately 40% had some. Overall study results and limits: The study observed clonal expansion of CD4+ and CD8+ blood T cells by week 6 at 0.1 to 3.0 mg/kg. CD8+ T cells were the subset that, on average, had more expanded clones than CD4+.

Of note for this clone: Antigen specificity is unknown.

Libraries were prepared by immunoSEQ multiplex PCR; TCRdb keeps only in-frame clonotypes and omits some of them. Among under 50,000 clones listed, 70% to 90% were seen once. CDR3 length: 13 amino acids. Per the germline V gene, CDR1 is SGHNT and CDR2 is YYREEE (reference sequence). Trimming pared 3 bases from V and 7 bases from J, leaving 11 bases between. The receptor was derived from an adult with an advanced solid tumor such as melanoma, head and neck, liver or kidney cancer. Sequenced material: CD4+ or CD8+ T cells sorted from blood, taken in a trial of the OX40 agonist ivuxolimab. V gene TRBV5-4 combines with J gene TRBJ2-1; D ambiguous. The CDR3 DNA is TGTGCCAGCAGCTCCCTAGGAGTAAATGAGCAGTTCTTC. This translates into CASSSLGVNEQFF.